One sample yielded the 9 T cell receptor beta chains listed below, sequenced in a study of graft-versus-host responses after intestinal transplantation. This table comes from immunoSEQ multiplex PCR, and its TCRdb copy is limited to in-frame clones, with some not included. The repertoire includes 38,000 or so clones, roughly 96% of them detected once, and more than 0.45% sits in the top ten. Which antigens these TCRs recognize remains unknown. The material sequenced was unstimulated CD8+ T cells sorted from spleen or lymph node cells, taken before transplant. These receptors were collected from a human donor who was the organ donor for an intestinal transplant.

This clone was detected only once. The chain is built from TRBV6-6 and TRBJ2-1; 8 nucleotides agree with TRBD2. Germline V gives CDR1 MNHNY, CDR2 SVGAGI (reference sequence). V lost 2 bases, J lost 4 bases, and 4 bases stayed unmatched. The CDR3 runs 15 residues. The CDR3 spells CASSYIGGAYNEQFF. As DNA, the CDR3 is TGTGCCAGCAGTTACATCGGGGGGGCATACAATGAGCAGTTCTTC.

This chain connects TRBV7-9 to TRBJ2-7; D is possibly TRBD1 or TRBD2 (5 bases each). V was cut by 2 bases and J by 3 bases, with 14 bases left in between. The CDR3 sequence is 15 residues long. Germline assignment: CDR1 SEHNR and CDR2 FQNEAQ (reference sequence). CDR3 DNA: TGTGCCAGCAGCTTAATATGGTGGGGGTTCTACGAGCAGTACTTC. Translating gives CASSLIWWGFYEQYF.

This chain's CDR3 is CASSREGAYNEQFF. CDR3 sequence (DNA): TGTGCCAGCAGCCGGGAGGGGGCATACAATGAGCAGTTCTTC. The chain uses TRBV6-5 and TRBJ2-1; weak D call: TRBD2 (8 bases). The CDR3 totals 14 residues. Germline CDR1 reads MNHEY; CDR2 reads SVGAGI. Trimming took 6 bases from V and 4 from J, leaving 13 bases between them.

This sequence joins TRBV21-1 and TRBJ2-7; the table's D gene call, TRBD2, was not cross checked with the DNA. TRBV21-1 is tagged as a pseudogene. This CDR3 spans 21 amino acids. As DNA, the CDR3 is TGTGCCAGCAGCAGTCAAAAAGCCGGGACTAGCGGGGGAGAATCGGCCTACGAGCAGTACTTC. It is translated as CASSSQKAGTSGGESAYEQYF.

CDR3 bases: TGCGCCAGCAGCCAAGACAAGACTAGCGGGGTTTACGAGCAGTACTTC. It translates to CASSQDKTSGVYEQYF. The rearrangement links TRBV4-3 to TRBJ2-7; TRBD2 agrees at 11 bases. This CDR3 has 16 residues. CDR1 and CDR2 from the germline V gene are LGHNA and YSLEER. The junction had 5 bases not matched to a gene; V was cut back by 0 bases and J by 4 bases.

For this clone: At the DNA level, this CDR3 is encoded by other sequences in the same sample as well. The chain joins TRBV4-3 to TRBJ2-5, with D uncertain. The germline V gene has CDR1 LGHNA and CDR2 YSLEER. Trimming took off 1 base at V and 1 base at J, with 4 bases between the two ends. CDR3 length: 13 amino acids. The CDR3 is CASSQGPQETQYF. In nucleotides, the CDR3 is TGCGCCAGCAGCCAAGGCCCCCAAGAGACCCAGTACTTC.

V and J are TRBV21-1 and TRBJ2-7; no check of the table's D call, TRBD1, against the DNA was made. TRBV21-1 is a recognized pseudogene. The length of the CDR3 is 14 residues. The CDR3: CASSKVQGPYEQYF. In nucleotides, the CDR3 is TGTGCCAGCAGCAAAGTACAGGGACCCTACGAGCAGTACTTC.

The gene calls are TRBV27 and TRBJ2-4, with TRBD1 as a possible D gene (6 bases). Trimming left V 0 bases short and J 0 bases short, with 9 bases between. In germline, CDR1 is MNHEY, CDR2 SMNVEV (reference sequence). The CDR3 is 16 amino acids. The CDR3 coding sequence is TGTGCCAGCAGTTTATCGGACAGAGTAGCCAAAAACATTCAGTACTTC. Translation: CASSLSDRVAKNIQYF.

CDR3 coding DNA: TGTGCCTGGAGCCTGGGGGGGGCTCTCACAGATACGCAGTATTTT. This sequence encodes CAWSLGGALTDTQYF. The V call is TRBV30, the J call TRBJ2-3, with D perhaps matching TRBD2 (7 bases). There are 15 residues in the CDR3. V lost 3 bases and J 2 bases, leaving 15 bases between the germline ends. Germline V gene lookup returns CDR1 GTSNPN and CDR2 SVGIG (reference sequence).